This T cell receptor (beta chain) is from a study of CD8+ T cells in alopecia areata. Extracted RNA was reverse transcribed into cDNA, the sequencing template. Generated by immunoSEQ multiplex PCR, the TCRdb table keeps only in-frame clones and is missing some. This table holds more than 95,000 clones, roughly 55% found once. This CDR3 comprises 12 residues. In germline, CDR1 is MNHEY, CDR2 SVGAGI. V dropped 6 bases and J dropped 9 bases, with 12 bases sitting between them. Whole-study results and caveats: Affected lesional scalp, above all in alopecia totalis/universalis, was more clonal than normal scalp. Normal skin's resident alphabeta T cells are also sequenced in scalp samples.

Comment on this clone: The target antigen is unknown.

Treatment described: oral pan-JAK inhibitor, 5-10 mg twice daily. The chain uses TRBV6-5 and TRBJ2-1, with D tentatively TRBD2 (7 bases). This clonotype was sampled from a human donor with alopecia areata. The sample consisted of CD4+ T cells sorted from blood, taken at week 4, from a patient treated with tofacitinib. The CDR3, as DNA: TGTGCCAGCAGGGGGAGGGGGAGTGAGCAGTTCTTC. It codes for CASRGRGSEQFF.